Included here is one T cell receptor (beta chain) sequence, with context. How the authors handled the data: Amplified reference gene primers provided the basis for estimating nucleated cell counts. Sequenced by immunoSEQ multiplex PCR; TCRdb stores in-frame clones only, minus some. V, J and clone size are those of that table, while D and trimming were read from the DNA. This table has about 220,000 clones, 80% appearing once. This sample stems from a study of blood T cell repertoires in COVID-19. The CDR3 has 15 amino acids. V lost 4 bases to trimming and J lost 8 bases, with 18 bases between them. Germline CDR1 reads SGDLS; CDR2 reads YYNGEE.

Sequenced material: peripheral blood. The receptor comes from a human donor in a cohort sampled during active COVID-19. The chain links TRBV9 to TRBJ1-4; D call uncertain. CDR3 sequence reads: CASSPNLRDPEKLFF. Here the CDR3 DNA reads TGTGCCAGCAGCCCGAACTTGAGGGATCCAGAAAAACTGTTTTTT.